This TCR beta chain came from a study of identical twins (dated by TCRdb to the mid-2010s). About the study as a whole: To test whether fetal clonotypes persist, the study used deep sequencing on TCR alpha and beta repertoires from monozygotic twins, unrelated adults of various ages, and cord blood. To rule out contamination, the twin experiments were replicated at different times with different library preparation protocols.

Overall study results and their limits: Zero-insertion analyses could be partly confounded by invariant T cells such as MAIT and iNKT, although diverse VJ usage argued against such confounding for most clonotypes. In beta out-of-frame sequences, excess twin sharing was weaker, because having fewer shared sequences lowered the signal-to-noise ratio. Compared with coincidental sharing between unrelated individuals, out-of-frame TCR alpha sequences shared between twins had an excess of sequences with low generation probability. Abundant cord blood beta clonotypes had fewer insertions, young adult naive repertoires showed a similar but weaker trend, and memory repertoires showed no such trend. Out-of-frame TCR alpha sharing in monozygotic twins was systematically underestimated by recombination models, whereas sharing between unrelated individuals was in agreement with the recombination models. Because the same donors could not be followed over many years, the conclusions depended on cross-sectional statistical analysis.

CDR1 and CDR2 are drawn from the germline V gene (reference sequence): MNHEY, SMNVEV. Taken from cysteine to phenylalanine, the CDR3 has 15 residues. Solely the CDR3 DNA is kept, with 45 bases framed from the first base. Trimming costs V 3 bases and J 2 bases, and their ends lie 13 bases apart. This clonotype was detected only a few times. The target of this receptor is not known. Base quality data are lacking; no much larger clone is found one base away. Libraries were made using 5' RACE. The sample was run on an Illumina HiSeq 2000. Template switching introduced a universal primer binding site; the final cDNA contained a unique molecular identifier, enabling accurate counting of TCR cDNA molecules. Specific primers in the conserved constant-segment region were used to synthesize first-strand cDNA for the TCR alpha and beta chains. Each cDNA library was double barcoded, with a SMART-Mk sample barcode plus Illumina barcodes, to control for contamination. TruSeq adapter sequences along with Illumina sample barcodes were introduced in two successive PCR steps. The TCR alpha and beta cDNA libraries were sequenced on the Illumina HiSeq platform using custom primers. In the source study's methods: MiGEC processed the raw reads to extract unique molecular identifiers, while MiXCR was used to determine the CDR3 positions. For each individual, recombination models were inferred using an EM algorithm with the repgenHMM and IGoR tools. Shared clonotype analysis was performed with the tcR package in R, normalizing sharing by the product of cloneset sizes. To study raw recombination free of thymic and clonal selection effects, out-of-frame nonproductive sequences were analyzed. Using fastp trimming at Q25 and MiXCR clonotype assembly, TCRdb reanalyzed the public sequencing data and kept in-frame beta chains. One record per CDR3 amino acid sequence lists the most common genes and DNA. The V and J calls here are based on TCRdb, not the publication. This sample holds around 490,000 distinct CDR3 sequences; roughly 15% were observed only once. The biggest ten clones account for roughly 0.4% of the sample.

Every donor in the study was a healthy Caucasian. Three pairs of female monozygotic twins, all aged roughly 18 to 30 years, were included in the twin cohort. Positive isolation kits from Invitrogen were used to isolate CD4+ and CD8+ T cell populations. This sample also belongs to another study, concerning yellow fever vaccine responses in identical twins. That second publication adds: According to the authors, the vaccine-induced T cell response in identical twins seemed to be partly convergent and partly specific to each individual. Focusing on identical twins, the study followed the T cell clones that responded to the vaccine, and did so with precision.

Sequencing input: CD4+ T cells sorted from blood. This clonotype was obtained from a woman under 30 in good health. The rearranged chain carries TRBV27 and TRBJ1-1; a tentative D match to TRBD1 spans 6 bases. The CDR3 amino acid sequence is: CASSFLRGGNTEAFF. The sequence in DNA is TGTGCCAGCAGTTTCCTCAGGGGTGGTAACACTGAAGCTTTCTTT.